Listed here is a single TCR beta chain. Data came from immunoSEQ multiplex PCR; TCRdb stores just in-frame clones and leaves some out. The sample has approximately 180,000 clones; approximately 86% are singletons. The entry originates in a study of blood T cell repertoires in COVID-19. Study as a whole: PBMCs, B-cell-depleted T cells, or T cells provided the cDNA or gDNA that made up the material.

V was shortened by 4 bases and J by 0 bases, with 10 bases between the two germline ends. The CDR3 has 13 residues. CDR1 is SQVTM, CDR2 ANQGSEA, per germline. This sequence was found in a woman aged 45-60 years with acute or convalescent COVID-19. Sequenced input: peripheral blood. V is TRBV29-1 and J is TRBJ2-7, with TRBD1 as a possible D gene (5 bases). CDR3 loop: CSVGRDSSYEQYF. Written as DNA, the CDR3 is TGCAGCGTTGGCAGGGATAGCTCCTACGAGCAGTACTTC.